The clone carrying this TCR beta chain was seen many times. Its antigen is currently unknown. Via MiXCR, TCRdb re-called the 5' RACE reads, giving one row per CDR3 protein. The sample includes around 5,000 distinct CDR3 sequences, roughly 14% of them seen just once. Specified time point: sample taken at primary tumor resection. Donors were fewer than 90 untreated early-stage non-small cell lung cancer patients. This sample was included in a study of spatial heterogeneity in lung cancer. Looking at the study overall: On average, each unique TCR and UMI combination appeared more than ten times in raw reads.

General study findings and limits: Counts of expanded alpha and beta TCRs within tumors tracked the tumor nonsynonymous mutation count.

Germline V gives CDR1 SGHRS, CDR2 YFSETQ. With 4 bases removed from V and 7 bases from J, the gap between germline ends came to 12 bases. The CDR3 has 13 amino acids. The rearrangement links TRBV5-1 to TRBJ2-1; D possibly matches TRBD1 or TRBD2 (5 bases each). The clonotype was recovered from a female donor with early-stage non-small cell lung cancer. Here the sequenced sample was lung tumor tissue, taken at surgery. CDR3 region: CASSQGPSNEQFF. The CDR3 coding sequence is TGCGCCAGCAGCCAGGGACCGTCGAATGAGCAGTTCTTC.